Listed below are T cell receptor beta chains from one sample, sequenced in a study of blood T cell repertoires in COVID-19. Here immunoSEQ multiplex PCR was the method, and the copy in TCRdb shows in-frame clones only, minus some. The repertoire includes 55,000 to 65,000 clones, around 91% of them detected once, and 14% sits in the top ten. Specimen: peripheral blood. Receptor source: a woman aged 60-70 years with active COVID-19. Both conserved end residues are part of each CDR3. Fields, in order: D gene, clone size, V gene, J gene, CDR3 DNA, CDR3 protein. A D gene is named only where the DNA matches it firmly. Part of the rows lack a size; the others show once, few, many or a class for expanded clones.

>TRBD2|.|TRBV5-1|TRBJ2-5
TGCGCCAGCAGCTCGCGGGGGGGCCACGAGACCCAGTACTTC
CASSSRGGHETQYF
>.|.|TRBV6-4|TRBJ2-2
TGTGCCAGCAGTGCCCAGGGGCCCCCGAACACCGGGGAGCTGTTTTTT
CASSAQGPPNTGELFF
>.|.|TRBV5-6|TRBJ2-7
TGTGCCAGCAGCCCCGGCGGTAGAGTCTACGAGCAGTACTTC
CASSPGGRVYEQYF
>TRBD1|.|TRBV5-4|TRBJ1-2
TGTGCCAGCAGCCCTGGACAGGGAAGGAACTATGGCTACACCTTC
CASSPGQGRNYGYTF
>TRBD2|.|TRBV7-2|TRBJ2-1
TGTGCCAGCAGCTTAGACGGGGGGGCTTACAATGAGCAGTTCTTC
CASSLDGGAYNEQFF
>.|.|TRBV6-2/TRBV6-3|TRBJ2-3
TGTGCCAGCAGTTACACTTTGAGGGCAGATACGCAGTATTTT
CASSYTLRADTQYF
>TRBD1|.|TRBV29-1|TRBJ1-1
TGCAGCGTTGACAGGGGGATAGGAAACACTGAAGCTTTCTTT
CSVDRGIGNTEAFF
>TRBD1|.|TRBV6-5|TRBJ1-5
TGTGCCAGCAGTTACTCGACGACAGGGGATCAGCCCCAGCATTTT
CASSYSTTGDQPQHF
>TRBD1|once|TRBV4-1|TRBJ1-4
TGCGCCAGCAGCGAGGGGACAGTTGAAAAACTGTTTTTT
CASSEGTVEKLFF
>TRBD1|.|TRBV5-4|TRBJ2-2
TGTGCCAGCAGCTCACGGACAGGGGAGAACACCGGGGAGCTGTTTTTT
CASSSRTGENTGELFF
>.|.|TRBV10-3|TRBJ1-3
TGTGCCATCAGTCCCACTCGGGACACCTCTGGAAACACCATATATTTT
CAISPTRDTSGNTIYF
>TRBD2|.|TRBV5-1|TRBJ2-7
TGCGCCAGCAGCGCACACTTTATGCTGGGAGCGGGGGAGTCCTACGAGCAGTACTTC
CASSAHFMLGAGESYEQYF
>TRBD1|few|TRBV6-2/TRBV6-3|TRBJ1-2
TGTGCCAGCAGTCGGACAGGGGGGCCCTATGGCTACACCTTC
CASSRTGGPYGYTF
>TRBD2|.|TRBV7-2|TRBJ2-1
TGTGCCAGCAGCTACAGCGGGGGGGCCTCCTACAATGAGCAGTTCTTC
CASSYSGGASYNEQFF
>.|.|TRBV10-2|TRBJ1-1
TGCGCCAGCCACGCGACGGAGATGAACACTGAAGCTTTCTTT
CASHATEMNTEAFF
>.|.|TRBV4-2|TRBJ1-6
TGTGCCAGCAGCCAAGAAAGCGCCAGAAGTAATTCACCCCTCCACTTT
CASSQESARSNSPLHF
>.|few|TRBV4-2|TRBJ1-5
TGTGCCAGCAGCTCCTCGACAGAGCTTAGCAATCAGCCCCAGCATTTT
CASSSSTELSNQPQHF
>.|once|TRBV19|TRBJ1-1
TGTGCCAGTAGTGTCCACAGCACTGAAGCTTTCTTT
CASSVHSTEAFF
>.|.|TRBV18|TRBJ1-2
TGTGCCAGCTCACCGTTAACAGTTGGCTACACCTTC
CASSPLTVGYTF
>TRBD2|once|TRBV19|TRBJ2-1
TGTGCCAGTAGTCGTATACTTGGCGGGGGGTCCCTCAATGAGCAGTTCTTC
CASSRILGGGSLNEQFF
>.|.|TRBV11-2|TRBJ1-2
TGTGCCAGCAGCTTAGCAGGGGCCCACTATGGCTACACCTTC
CASSLAGAHYGYTF
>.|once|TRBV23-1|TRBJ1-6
TGCGCCAGCAGTCGCTTGCGACAGGCAAATAATTCACCCCTCCACTTT
CASSRLRQANNSPLHF
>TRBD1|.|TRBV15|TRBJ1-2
TGTGCCACCAGCCTCCGGCGGACAGGGGTGGGCTACACCTTC
CATSLRRTGVGYTF
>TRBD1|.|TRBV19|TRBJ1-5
TGTGCCAGTAGTTTTGGGCAGGGGGCTGGTAAGCCCCAGCATTTT
CASSFGQGAGKPQHF
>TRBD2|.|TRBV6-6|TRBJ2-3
TGTGCCAGCAGTTACGGCGGGACTAGTCAGGCAGATACGCAGTATTTT
CASSYGGTSQADTQYF
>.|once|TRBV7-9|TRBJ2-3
TGTGCCAGCAGCTCTTTGGCGGGCCTTGGAGATACGCAGTATTTT
CASSSLAGLGDTQYF
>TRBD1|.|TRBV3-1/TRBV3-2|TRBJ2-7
TGTGCCAGCAGCCAGGCGGGGTTGGACAGGGGGCTGTACGAGCAGTACTTC
CASSQAGLDRGLYEQYF
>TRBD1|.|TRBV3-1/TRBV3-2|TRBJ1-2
TGTGCCAGCAGCCAAGACACGGAAACAGGGGGATTCTATGGCTACACCTTC
CASSQDTETGGFYGYTF
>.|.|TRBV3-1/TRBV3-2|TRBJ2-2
TGTGCCAGCAGCCAAGGTCCGGGGTTAGGCGGGGAGCTGTTTTTT
CASSQGPGLGGELFF
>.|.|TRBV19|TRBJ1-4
TGTGCCAGTAGTATAGATTGGAACAGGCGTAATGAAAAACTGTTTTTT
CASSIDWNRRNEKLFF
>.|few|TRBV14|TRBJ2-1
TGTGCCAGCAGCAAGCCGCACAATGAGCAGTTCTTC
CASSKPHNEQFF
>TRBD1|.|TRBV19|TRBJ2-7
TGTGCCAGTAGGGAAGAGGACAGGGTTCTTTACGAGCAGTACTTC
CASREEDRVLYEQYF
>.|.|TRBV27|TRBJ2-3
TGTGCCAGCAGATGGATAGCGGGCACAGATACGCAGTATTTT
CASRWIAGTDTQYF
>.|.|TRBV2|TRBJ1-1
TGTGCCAGCAGTCAAAACTACAAAGCCCAGCCGAACCTGAGGACTGAAGCTTTCTTT
CASSQNYKAQPNLRTEAFF
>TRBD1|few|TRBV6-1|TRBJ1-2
TGTGCCAGCAGTGAAACAGGGGGATATGGCTACACCTTC
CASSETGGYGYTF
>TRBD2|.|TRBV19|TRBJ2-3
TGTGCCAGCCGGGGTGATCCCGGGAGGGGCACAGATACGCAGTATTTT
CASRGDPGRGTDTQYF
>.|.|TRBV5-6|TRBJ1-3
TGTGCCAGCAGGGAGGGCTCTGGAAACACCATATATTTT
CASREGSGNTIYF
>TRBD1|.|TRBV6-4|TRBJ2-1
TGTGCCAGCAGTGACTCTTTAGGGACAGGGAGCAATGAGCAGTTCTTC
CASSDSLGTGSNEQFF
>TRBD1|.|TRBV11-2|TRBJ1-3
TGTGCCAGCAGCTTAAATATCCGGGGGACAGTTCATTTT
CASSLNIRGTVHF
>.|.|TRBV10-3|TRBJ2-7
TGTGCCACCAGGGGCGAACTAGAAAGTCACGAGCAGTACTTC
CATRGELESHEQYF
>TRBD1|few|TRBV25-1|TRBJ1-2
TGTGCCAGTTCGCCGGGACAGTATGGCTACACCTTC
CASSPGQYGYTF
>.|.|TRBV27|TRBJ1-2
TGTGCCAGCAGTTTTGGCAACGGGGGGTATGGCTACACCTTC
CASSFGNGGYGYTF
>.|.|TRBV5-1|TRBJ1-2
TGCGCCAGCAGCCCCGGTGGCTCCCCGGGCTATGGCTACACCTTC
CASSPGGSPGYGYTF
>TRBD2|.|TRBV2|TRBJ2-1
TGTGCCAGCAGTGCCGTAGCGGGGGCATACAATGAGCAGTTCTTC
CASSAVAGAYNEQFF
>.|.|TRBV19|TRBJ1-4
TGTGCCAGTAGTTTGGAGACAGGTTGGCGCTCACGTGAAAAACTGTTTTTT
CASSLETGWRSREKLFF
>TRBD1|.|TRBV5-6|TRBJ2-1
TGTGCCAGCAGCTACCCAGGACAGGGAGCTTACAATGAGCAGTTCTTC
CASSYPGQGAYNEQFF
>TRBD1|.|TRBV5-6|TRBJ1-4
TGTGCCAGCAGCTTGGCCTTCAGGACAGGGGATGAAAAACTGTTTTTT
CASSLAFRTGDEKLFF
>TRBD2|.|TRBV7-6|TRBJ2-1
TGTGCCAGCAGCTTGCGGACTAGCGGGGGTTCATACAATGAGCAGTTCTTC
CASSLRTSGGSYNEQFF